The 25 T cell receptor beta chains in this list originate from one sample, sequenced in a study of shared clonotypes between healthy human individuals. Terminally differentiated effector memory CD45RA+ cells were excluded by CCR7 positive selection of CD45RO-negative cells. The repertoire was sequenced with immunoSEQ multiplex PCR; TCRdb's copy has only in-frame clones and lacks some. The repertoire holds about 550,000 clones, with over 95% as singletons. The sample comprised naive CD8+ T cells sorted from blood. These receptors were obtained from a young woman in good health.

This chain's CDR3 is CASWAADYGYTF. The CDR3, as DNA: TGTGCCAGCTGGGCAGCAGACTATGGCTACACCTTC. The chain has TRBV28 and TRBJ1-2; no reliable D call. V was shortened by 8 bases and J by 3 bases, with 10 bases between the two germline ends. The CDR3 extends over 12 amino acids. In germline, CDR1 is MDHEN, CDR2 SYDVKM.

The chain couples TRBV5-1 to TRBJ2-3; 11 bases map to TRBD2. V lost 3 bases, J lost 2 bases, and 8 bases stayed unmatched. The V gene's germline CDR1 is SGHRS and CDR2 YFSETQ. This CDR3 has 17 residues. The CDR3 spells CASSWKLAGGITDTQYF. The CDR3 DNA sequence: TGCGCCAGCAGCTGGAAATTAGCGGGAGGGATCACAGATACGCAGTATTTT.

This clone was seen more than once but under ten times. The chain carries TRBV7-6 and TRBJ2-2; D remains ambiguous. Germline-derived CDR1 and CDR2 are SGHVS and FNYEAQ. This CDR3 spans 12 amino acids. V was pared by 1 base and J by 7 bases, with 4 bases between. CDR3 residues: CASSLDGGELFF. CDR3 sequence (DNA): TGTGCCAGCAGCTTAGATGGCGGGGAGCTGTTTTTT.

The chain joins TRBV4-2 to TRBJ2-1; maybe TRBD1 (6 bases). Between the trimmed V and J ends, which lost 3 bases and 8 bases, there was a span of 17 bases. There are 15 residues in the CDR3. Per the germline V gene, CDR1 is LGHNA and CDR2 is YNFKEQ. This CDR3 is CASSQGHEGWDEQFF. DNA for the CDR3: TGTGCCAGCAGCCAGGGACACGAGGGATGGGATGAGCAGTTCTTC.

This chain uses TRBV27 with TRBJ2-7, with D unresolved. CDR3 size: 13 residues. Trimming pared 4 bases from V and 6 bases from J, leaving 13 bases between. From germline, CDR1 is MNHEY and CDR2 SMNVEV (reference sequence). The CDR3 sequence: CASSSAGTLEQYF. The CDR3, as DNA: TGTGCCAGCAGTTCCGCCGGCACTCTCGAGCAGTACTTC.

This clone was counted a single time. The CDR3 DNA is TGTGCCAGCAGCTTGGGTAGGGATACGCAGTATTTT. Its translation is CASSLGRDTQYF. The V gene is TRBV5-6, the J gene TRBJ2-3; D gene ambiguous. V lost 0 bases, J lost 6 bases, and 5 bases lay in between. The germline V gene has CDR1 SGHDT and CDR2 YYEEEE. The CDR3 is 12 residues long.

V and J are TRBV6-1 and TRBJ1-2, with 8 bases matching TRBD1. J lost 4 bases, V lost 7 bases, and 8 bases had no gene match. CDR3 length: 14 amino acids. CDR1 and CDR2 (germline): MNHNS, SASEGT. Here the CDR3 DNA reads TGTGCCAGCACTCAAGACAGGGGTCCCTATGGCTACACCTTC. Protein sequence: CASTQDRGPYGYTF.

The V and J genes are TRBV15 and TRBJ2-5; TRBD2 is a possible D gene (7 bases). This CDR3 region has 15 residues. The V end was cut by 2 bases, the J end by 5 bases, with 15 bases between. Germline CDR1 LNHNV, CDR2 YYDKDF (reference sequence). CDR3 bases: TGTGCCACCAGCAGATTTAGCGGGCAGGGGGAGACCCAGTACTTC. Its protein product is CATSRFSGQGETQYF.

The chain combines TRBV5-4 with TRBJ1-2, with 7 bases matching TRBD1. V dropped 4 bases and J dropped 4; count of bases not matched to a gene: 13. Germline V gives CDR1 SGHNT, CDR2 YYREEE (reference sequence). CDR3 length: 16 residues. CDR3 sequence: CASSPSRDRDLYGYTF. In DNA form, the CDR3 reads TGTGCCAGCAGCCCGTCCCGTGACAGGGACCTCTATGGCTACACCTTC.

This chain's CDR3 is CASSMGTGLNTDTQYF. The CDR3 bases are TGTGCCAGTAGTATGGGCACGGGGCTGAACACAGATACGCAGTATTTT. The chain has TRBV19 and TRBJ2-3; D possibly matches TRBD1 or TRBD2 (5 bases each). The V end was cut by 3 bases, the J end by 2 bases, with 15 bases between. Germline CDR1 is LNHDA and CDR2 is SQIVND (reference sequence). The CDR3 loop spans 16 amino acids.

J is TRBJ2-1 and V is TRBV28, with TRBD2 identical over 7 bases. Trimming cost V 7 bases and J 8 bases; bases outside gene matches: 17. Per the germline V gene, CDR1 is MDHEN and CDR2 is SYDVKM. The CDR3 extends over 16 amino acids. The CDR3 DNA is TGTGCCAGCACCGGGACTAACCAAAGGTTTGGGGATGAGCAGTTCTTC. It is translated as CASTGTNQRFGDEQFF.

The J gene is TRBJ2-7, the V gene TRBV29-1, with D possibly matching TRBD1 (6 bases). The germline gives CDR1 SQVTM, CDR2 ANQGSEA. The CDR3 extends over 12 amino acids. Trimming removed 3 bases from V and 5 bases from J, with 11 bases in between. The CDR3, as DNA: TGCAGCGTTGAGGGCACAGGGAACGAGCAGTACTTC. Translated, it gives CSVEGTGNEQYF.

About this clone itself: Different DNA sequences within this sample yield the same CDR3. CDR3 nucleotides: TGTGCCAGCAGCCCCGGCAACGAGCAGTACTTC. Its translation is CASSPGNEQYF. The chain employs TRBV11-2 and TRBJ2-7, with D hard to call. The V gene's germline CDR1 is SGHAT and CDR2 FQNNGV. This CDR3 is 11 amino acids long. V lost 5 bases, J lost 5 bases, and 7 bases lay in between.

This clone was detected once. V and J are TRBV5-1 and TRBJ2-7, with 12 bases matching TRBD2. The CDR3 is 14 amino acids. V lost 5 bases, J lost 6 bases, and 6 bases stayed unmatched. The germline CDR1 and CDR2 sequences are SGHRS and YFSETQ. The CDR3 region is CASSTSGRYGEQYF. The CDR3 DNA reads as TGCGCCAGCAGTACTAGCGGGAGGTATGGCGAGCAGTACTTC. The full variable domain, completed using reference TRBV5-1 and TRBJ2-7, is KAGVTQTPRYLIKTRGQQVTLSCSPISGHRSVSWYQQTPGQGLQFLFEYFSETQRNKGNFPGRFSGRQFSNSRSEMNVSTLELGDSALYLCASSTSGRYGEQYFGPGTRLTVT.

V and J are TRBV7-9 and TRBJ1-1; D is unresolved. The CDR3 loop spans 15 amino acids. V was shortened by 2 bases and J by 1 base, with 11 bases between the two germline ends. Germline assignment: CDR1 SEHNR and CDR2 FQNEAQ (reference sequence). The CDR3, as DNA: TGTGCCAGCAGCTTATGGGAGGGCGGGAACACTGAAGCTTTCTTT. It translates to CASSLWEGGNTEAFF.

J is TRBJ1-2 and V is TRBV28; D may be TRBD1 (6 bases). The CDR3 runs to 13 residues. The ends were cut back, 3 bases at V and 4 bases at J, with 9 bases in the middle. The germline CDR1 and CDR2 sequences are MDHEN and SYDVKM. The CDR3 DNA is TGTGCCAGCAGTTTCAGGGGCGGCTATGGCTACACCTTC. This sequence encodes CASSFRGGYGYTF.

This chain joins TRBV5-4 and TRBJ2-7; D unclear. V was pared by 2 bases and J by 6 bases, with 12 bases between. The CDR3 loop spans 13 amino acids. CDR1 and CDR2 from the germline V gene are SGHNT and YYREEE (reference sequence). CDR3 residues: CASSFLMGAEQYF. Here the CDR3 DNA reads TGTGCCAGCAGCTTTCTCATGGGCGCCGAGCAGTACTTC.

The chain uses TRBV30 and TRBJ1-1, with D tentatively TRBD1 (6 bases). The CDR3 length is 12 residues. Trimming took off 5 bases at V and 6 bases at J, with 13 bases between the two ends. Germline lookup yields CDR1 GTSNPN and CDR2 SVGIG (reference sequence). The CDR3 sequence: CAWGTGTPEAFF. For the CDR3, the DNA is TGTGCCTGGGGTACCGGGACACCTGAAGCTTTCTTT.

V and J are TRBV19 and TRBJ1-5, with D perhaps TRBD1 (5 bases). The CDR3 sequence is 13 residues long. The germline V gene encodes CDR1 LNHDA and CDR2 SQIVND (reference sequence). Here the CDR3 DNA reads TGTGCTTCAACAGGAAATAGCAATCAGCCCCAGCATTTT. Encoded protein: CASTGNSNQPQHF.

The table lists this clone with a count of one. This chain uses TRBV19 with TRBJ1-3; no clear D. This CDR3 is 14 amino acids long. The V end was cut by 3 bases, the J end by 1 base, with 7 bases between. Germline V gives CDR1 LNHDA, CDR2 SQIVND (reference sequence). The CDR3 here is CASSIPRSGNTIYF. The CDR3 DNA reads as TGTGCCAGTAGTATCCCAAGGTCTGGAAACACCATATATTTT.

The genes are TRBV4-2 and TRBJ2-7, with D perhaps matching TRBD2 (5 bases). Germline CDR1 is LGHNA and CDR2 is YNFKEQ. Trimming stripped 0 bases from V and 7 bases from J, with 16 bases between. The CDR3 extends over 15 amino acids. The CDR3 protein is CASSQEGDYPKEQYF. The CDR3 DNA reads TGTGCCAGCAGCCAAGAGGGAGACTATCCCAAGGAGCAGTACTTC.

This chain connects TRBV28 to TRBJ1-2; a weak D match, TRBD1 (5 bases). Germline assignment: CDR1 MDHEN and CDR2 SYDVKM. There are 14 residues in the CDR3. Trimming removed 5 bases from V and 6 bases from J, with 16 bases in between. CDR3 in amino acids: CASSHQLDTDGYTF. The CDR3 bases are TGTGCCAGCAGTCACCAGCTGGACACGGATGGCTACACCTTC.

This chain links TRBV28 with TRBJ1-2; 7 bases fit TRBD1. V shed 2 bases, J shed 4 bases, and the junction held 4 bases outside the gene matches. The CDR3 consists of 14 residues. From germline, CDR1 is MDHEN and CDR2 SYDVKM. CDR3 sequence reads: CASSLRGQTYGYTF. The CDR3 nucleotides are TGTGCCAGCAGTTTAAGGGGACAGACCTATGGCTACACCTTC.

The chain uses TRBV28 and TRBJ1-5; no firm D call. Trimming stripped 5 bases from V and 0 bases from J, with 11 bases between. CDR3 size: 15 residues. Per germline, CDR1 MDHEN and CDR2 SYDVKM. CDR3 amino acids: CASSRPGDSNQPQHF. The CDR3 bases are TGTGCCAGCAGTAGGCCCGGAGATAGCAATCAGCCCCAGCATTTT.

The chain carries TRBV27 and TRBJ2-7; 12 bases are a match to TRBD2. CDR1 is MNHEY, CDR2 SMNVEV, per germline (reference sequence). V lost 7 bases, J lost 6 bases, and 7 bases stayed unmatched. This CDR3 is built from 14 residues. The CDR3 DNA reads TGTGCCAGCACCAAGACTAGCGGGAGTCTCGAGCAGTACTTC. This codes for CASTKTSGSLEQYF.